This T cell receptor (beta chain) was profiled in a study of identical twins. TCRdb recomputed calls from the 5' RACE reads with MiXCR, one row per CDR3 protein. Counted here are 350,000 to 500,000 distinct CDR3 sequences, less than 20% occurring once; the ten biggest clones make up 12%. Germline V gene lookup returns CDR1 SGHTA and CDR2 FQGNSA. The CDR3 length is 15 residues. V gave up 1 base and J gave up 0 bases, with 10 bases separating them. This clonotype came up many times. The sequencing input was naive T cells sorted from blood. The receptor was derived from a man aged 50 to 60 in good health. The rearrangement uses TRBV7-2 and TRBJ2-7; the D is unclear. The CDR3 DNA reads TGTGCCAGCAGCTTAGAGCTGGTCCGCTCCTACGAGCAGTACTTC. Translated, it gives CASSLELVRSYEQYF. Drawing the rest from reference TRBV7-2 and TRBJ2-7, the complete variable domain is GAGVSQSPSNKVTEKGKDVELRCDPISGHTALYWYRQSLGQGLEFLIYFQGNSAPDKSGLPSDRFSAERTGGSVSTLTIQRTQQEDSAVYLCASSLELVRSYEQYFGPGTRLTVT.